These 7 T cell receptor beta chains share one sample of origin, sequenced in a study of T cells in Graves' hyperthyroidism and ophthalmopathy. The investigators amplified TCR beta CDR3 regions from RNA transcripts. The study used the HTBI primer set for a first-round RT-PCR of the TCR CDR3. One entry per CDR3 protein results from TCRdb running MiXCR on the multiplex PCR reads. The sample records 700,000 or so distinct CDR3 sequences, roughly 15% being singletons. The source material was blood. These receptors came from a man aged 18 to 29 with Graves' hyperthyroidism.

This clonotype occurred a few times. The chain employs TRBV5-1 and TRBJ2-1; 7 positions match TRBD2. Germline trimming cut 4 bases from V and 2 bases from J; bases unmatched to any gene: 9. In germline, CDR1 is SGHRS, CDR2 YFSETQ. This CDR3 spans 16 amino acids. In DNA form, the CDR3 reads TGCGCCAGCAGCCCTTCTAGCGGACTCACCTACAATGAGCAGTTCTTC. It codes for CASSPSSGLTYNEQFF.

The chain couples TRBV19 to TRBJ2-7; 11 positions agree with TRBD2. Germline V gene lookup returns CDR1 LNHDA and CDR2 SQIVND (reference sequence). This CDR3 is built from 14 residues. J lost 6 bases, V lost 5 bases, and 6 bases had no gene match. CDR3 residues: CASSELAGVGEQYF. The DNA of the CDR3 is TGTGCCAGTAGTGAACTAGCGGGAGTTGGCGAGCAGTACTTC.

This clonotype was seen ten or more times. This rearrangement joins TRBV30 to TRBJ2-3; 7 nucleotides agree with TRBD2. Germline assignment: CDR1 GTSNPN and CDR2 SVGIG (reference sequence). The CDR3 runs to 14 residues. J gave up 6 bases and V 2 bases, and 8 bases lay outside the gene matches. CDR3 nucleotide sequence: TGTGCCTGGAGTCTAGCGGAACAGCCCGATACGCAGTATTTT. This encodes CAWSLAEQPDTQYF.

This clonotype was counted many times. The V gene is TRBV20-1, the J gene TRBJ1-1; tentative D call: TRBD1 (5 bases). This CDR3 spans 16 amino acids. Germline CDR1 and CDR2: DFQATT and SNEGSKA (reference sequence). Deletions cut 0 bases from V and 4 bases from J, with 18 bases between. CDR3 region: CSARDLPGRKSTEAFF. The CDR3 DNA reads TGCAGTGCTAGAGATCTCCCAGGGCGAAAGAGCACTGAAGCTTTCTTT.

This clonotype has at least ten counts. This chain links TRBV20-1 with TRBJ2-1; 7 bases are a match to TRBD2. CDR1 is DFQATT and CDR2 is SNEGSKA in the germline V gene (reference sequence). This CDR3 comprises 17 residues. The ends lost 2 bases at V and 4 bases at J; junction bases unmatched: 14. CDR3: CSARMSVGGRRYNEQFF. The CDR3 nucleotides read TGCAGTGCTAGAATGTCCGTGGGGGGGAGGCGATACAATGAGCAGTTCTTC.

This clonotype was detected many times. This sequence joins TRBV12-3 or TRBV12-4 and TRBJ2-7, with 11 bases aligning to TRBD2. The CDR3 loop spans 14 amino acids. V lost 8 bases to trimming and J lost 5 bases; unmatched junction nucleotides: 8. The CDR3 sequence is CASALSGRAHEQYF. The CDR3 DNA is TGTGCCAGCGCCCTTAGCGGGAGGGCCCACGAGCAGTACTTC.

The rearrangement uses TRBV7-3 and TRBJ2-2; D possibly corresponds to TRBD1 (6 bases). Deletions cut 5 bases from V and 4 bases from J, with 8 bases between. CDR1 is SGHTA and CDR2 is FQGTGA in the germline V gene. This CDR3 has 13 amino acids. CDR3 DNA: TGTGCCAGCAGCACAGGGAGCACCGGGGAGCTGTTTTTT. Translating it yields CASSTGSTGELFF.